These 9 T cell receptor beta chains came from one sample sequenced in a study of T cell responses to AZD1222 COVID-19 vaccine. Repertoires were generated with immunoSEQ multiplex PCR, while TCRdb's copy carries only in-frame clones and drops some. The sample lists roughly 140,000 clones, 70% to 90% seen once, with around 15% in the top ten. The sample was peripheral blood, taken on day 0 of AZD1222 vaccination. Source of these receptors: an adult in good health.

The chain couples TRBV5-6 to TRBJ2-7, with 7 bases matching TRBD1. V was clipped by 5 bases and J by 2 bases; unmatched bases: 4. Per germline, CDR1 SGHDT and CDR2 YYEEEE. This CDR3 comprises 13 residues. CDR3 residues: CASRPGTAYEQYF. The CDR3 DNA sequence: TGTGCCAGCAGGCCCGGGACAGCCTACGAGCAGTACTTC.

The genes are TRBV11-2 and TRBJ1-6, with no clear D. The CDR3 extends over 16 amino acids. The V end lost 0 bases, the J end lost 0 bases, and 6 bases lay between the germline ends. CDR1 is SGHAT and CDR2 is FQNNGV in the germline V gene. CDR3 DNA sequence: TGTGCCAGCAGCTTAGACAGTTTCTCCTATAATTCACCCCTCCACTTT. Its translation: CASSLDSFSYNSPLHF.

The chain employs TRBV6-4 and TRBJ2-1, with 10 bases lining up with TRBD2. V lost 5 bases to trimming and J lost 6 bases; unmatched junction nucleotides: 4. Per the germline V gene, CDR1 is MRHNA and CDR2 is SNTAGT. CDR3 length: 14 residues. The CDR3 here is CASSLLAGSNEQFF. The DNA of the CDR3 is TGTGCCAGCAGTTTACTAGCGGGGAGCAATGAGCAGTTCTTC.

The V gene is TRBV7-9, the J gene TRBJ2-5; no clear D gene. Germline CDR1 reads SEHNR; CDR2 reads FQNEAQ (reference sequence). The CDR3 has 14 residues. Trimming shortened V by 1 base and J by 5 bases, and 11 bases separated the two germline ends. Here the CDR3 DNA reads TGTGCCAGCAGCTTAGTGTGGGTTTGGGAGACCCAGTACTTC. Protein sequence: CASSLVWVWETQYF.

The chain joins TRBV7-3 to TRBJ2-1; the D is unclear. CDR1 is SGHTA, CDR2 FQGTGA, per germline. V was cut by 2 bases and J by 4 bases, with 9 bases left in between. The CDR3 totals 14 residues. CDR3 sequence: CASSLYGGYNEQFF. Written as DNA, the CDR3 is TGTGCCAGCAGCTTATACGGCGGTTACAATGAGCAGTTCTTC.

The chain couples TRBV15 to TRBJ1-1; D unresolved. CDR1 is LNHNV, CDR2 YYDKDF, per germline (reference sequence). This CDR3 comprises 12 residues. V was trimmed by 8 bases and J by 11 bases, leaving 18 bases between them. CDR3 residues: CATPLGSFWAFF. Written as DNA, the CDR3 is TGTGCCACCCCCCTGGGCAGTTTTTGGGCTTTCTTT. Using reference TRBV15 and TRBJ1-1 for the parts outside the CDR3, the full variable domain is DAMVIQNPRYQVTQFGKPVTLSCSQTLNHNVMYWYQQKSSQAPKLLFHYYDKDFNNEADTPDNFQSRRPNTSFCFLDIRSPGLGDTAMYLCATPLGSFWAFFGQGTRLTVV.

The V and J genes are TRBV4-1 and TRBJ1-2; D possibly corresponds to TRBD1 (6 bases). Germline CDR1 MGHRA, CDR2 YSYEKL. This CDR3 comprises 15 residues. V was shortened by 1 base and J by 8 bases, with 17 bases between the two germline ends. The CDR3 loop reads CASSQAGQTTGGYTF. The CDR3 DNA sequence: TGCGCCAGCAGCCAAGCCGGACAGACAACAGGCGGCTACACCTTC.

The chain combines TRBV6-5 with TRBJ1-1; TRBD1 might be the D (6 bases). Trimming took 5 bases from V and 11 from J, leaving 18 bases between them. Per the germline V gene, CDR1 is MNHEY and CDR2 is SVGAGI. The CDR3 is 13 residues long. DNA for the CDR3: TGTGCCAGCAGTCGGTACAGGGCGGAAGTTGCTTTCTTT. Translated: CASSRYRAEVAFF.

The chain joins TRBV19 to TRBJ2-1, with D possibly being TRBD1 (5 bases). The V gene lost 10 bases and the J gene lost 1 base, with 14 bases spanning the gap. Germline V gene data show CDR1 as LNHDA and CDR2 as SQIVND (reference sequence). The CDR3 consists of 14 residues. The CDR3 DNA reads TGTGCCACCCGAACCGACAGTTCCTACAATGAGCAGTTCTTC. The encoded protein is CATRTDSSYNEQFF. The full variable domain, in which reference TRBV19 and TRBJ2-1 provide the parts outside the CDR3, is DGGITQSPKYLFRKEGQNVTLSCEQNLNHDAMYWYRQDPGQGLRLIYYSQIVNDFQKGDIAEGYSVSREKKESFPLTVTSAQKNPTAFYLCATRTDSSYNEQFFGPGTRLTVL.